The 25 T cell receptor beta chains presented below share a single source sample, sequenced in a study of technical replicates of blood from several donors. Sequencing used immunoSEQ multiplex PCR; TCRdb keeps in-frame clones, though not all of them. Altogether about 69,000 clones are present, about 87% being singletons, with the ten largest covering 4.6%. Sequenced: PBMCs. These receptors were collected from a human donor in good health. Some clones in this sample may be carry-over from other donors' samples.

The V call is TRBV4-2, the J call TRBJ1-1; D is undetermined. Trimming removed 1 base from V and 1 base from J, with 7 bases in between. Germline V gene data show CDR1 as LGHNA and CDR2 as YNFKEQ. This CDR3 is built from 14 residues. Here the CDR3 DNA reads TGTGCCAGCAGCCAAGTAGCAGCGAACACTGAAGCTTTCTTT. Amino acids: CASSQVAANTEAFF.

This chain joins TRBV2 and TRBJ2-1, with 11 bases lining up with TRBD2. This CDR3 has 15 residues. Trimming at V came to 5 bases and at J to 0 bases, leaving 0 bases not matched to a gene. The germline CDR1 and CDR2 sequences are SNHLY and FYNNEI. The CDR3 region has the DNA TGTGCCAGCAGTACTAGCGGGAGCTCCTACAATGAGCAGTTCTTC. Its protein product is CASSTSGSSYNEQFF.

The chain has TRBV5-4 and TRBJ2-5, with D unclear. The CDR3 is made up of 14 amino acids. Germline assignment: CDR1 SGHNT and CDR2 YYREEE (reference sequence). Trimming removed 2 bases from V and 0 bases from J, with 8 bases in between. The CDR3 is CASSFSENQETQYF. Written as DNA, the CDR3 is TGTGCCAGCAGCTTCTCAGAAAACCAAGAGACCCAGTACTTC.

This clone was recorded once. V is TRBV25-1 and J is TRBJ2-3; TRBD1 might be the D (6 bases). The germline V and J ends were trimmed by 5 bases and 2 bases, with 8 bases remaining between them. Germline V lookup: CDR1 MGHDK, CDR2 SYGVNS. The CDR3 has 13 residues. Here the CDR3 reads CASSLGATDTQYF. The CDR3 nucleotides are TGTGCCAGCAGTCTGGGGGCCACAGATACGCAGTATTTT.

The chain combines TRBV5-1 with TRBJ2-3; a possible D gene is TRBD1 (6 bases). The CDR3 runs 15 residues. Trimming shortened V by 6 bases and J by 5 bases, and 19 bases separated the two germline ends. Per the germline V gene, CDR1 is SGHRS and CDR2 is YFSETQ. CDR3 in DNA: TGCGCCAGCACCAGGACTGGGGGCAAGGGAGATACGCAGTATTTT. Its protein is CASTRTGGKGDTQYF.

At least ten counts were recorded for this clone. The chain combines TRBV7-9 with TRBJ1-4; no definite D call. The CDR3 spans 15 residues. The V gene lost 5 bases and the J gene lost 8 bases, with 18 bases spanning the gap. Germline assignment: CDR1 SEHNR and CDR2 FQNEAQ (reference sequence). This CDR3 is CASSTWTDEGEKLFF. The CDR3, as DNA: TGTGCCAGCAGCACCTGGACGGACGAGGGAGAAAAACTGTTTTTT. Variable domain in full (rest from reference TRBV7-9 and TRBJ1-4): DTGVSQNPRHKITKRGQNVTFRCDPISEHNRLYWYRQTLGQGPEFLTYFQNEAQLEKSRLLSDRFSAERPKGSFSTLEIQRTEQGDSAMYLCASSTWTDEGEKLFFGSGTQLSVL.

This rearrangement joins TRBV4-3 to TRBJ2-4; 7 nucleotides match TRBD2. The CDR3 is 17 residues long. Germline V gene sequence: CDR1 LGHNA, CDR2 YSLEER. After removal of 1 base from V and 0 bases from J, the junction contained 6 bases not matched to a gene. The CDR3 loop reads CASSQGFGGEAKNIQYF. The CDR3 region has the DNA TGCGCCAGCAGCCAAGGTTTTGGGGGGGAAGCCAAAAACATTCAGTACTTC.

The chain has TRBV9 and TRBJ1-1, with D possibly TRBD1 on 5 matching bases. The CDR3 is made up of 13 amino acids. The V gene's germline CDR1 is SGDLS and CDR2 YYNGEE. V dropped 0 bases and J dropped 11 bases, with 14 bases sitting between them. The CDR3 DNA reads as TGTGCCAGCAGCGTAGCTACGGGGGAGAGGGCTTTCTTT. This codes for CASSVATGERAFF.

The CDR3 loop is CASRYRGGGYTF. The CDR3 DNA reads as TGTGCCAGCAGGTACAGGGGTGGCGGCTACACCTTC. This rearrangement joins TRBV7-9 to TRBJ1-2; 7 nucleotides line up with TRBD1. CDR3 length: 12 residues. V dropped 6 bases and J dropped 8; count of bases not matched to a gene: 6. CDR1 SEHNR and CDR2 FQNEAQ come from the germline V gene (reference sequence).

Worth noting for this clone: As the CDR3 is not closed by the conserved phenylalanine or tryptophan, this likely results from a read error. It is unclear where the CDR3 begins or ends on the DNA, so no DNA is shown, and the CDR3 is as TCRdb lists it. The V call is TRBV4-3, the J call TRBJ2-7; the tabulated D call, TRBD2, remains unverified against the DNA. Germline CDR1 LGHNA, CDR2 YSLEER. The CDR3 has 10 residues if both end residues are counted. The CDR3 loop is CASSRREGES.

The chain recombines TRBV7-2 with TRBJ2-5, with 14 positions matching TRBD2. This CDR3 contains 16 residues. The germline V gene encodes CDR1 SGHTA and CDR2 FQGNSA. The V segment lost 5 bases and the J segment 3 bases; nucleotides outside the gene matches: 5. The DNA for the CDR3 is TGTGCCAGCAGCCCCTGGACTAGCGGGAGGAAAGAGACCCAGTACTTC. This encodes CASSPWTSGRKETQYF. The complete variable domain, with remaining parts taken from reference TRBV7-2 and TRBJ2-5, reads GAGVSQSPSNKVTEKGKDVELRCDPISGHTALYWYRQSLGQGLEFLIYFQGNSAPDKSGLPSDRFSAERTGGSVSTLTIQRTQQEDSAVYLCASSPWTSGRKETQYFGPGTRLLVL.

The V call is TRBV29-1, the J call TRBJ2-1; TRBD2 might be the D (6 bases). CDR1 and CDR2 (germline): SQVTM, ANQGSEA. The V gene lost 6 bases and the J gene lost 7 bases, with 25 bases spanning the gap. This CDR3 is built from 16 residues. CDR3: CSVEPNGGRGINEQFF. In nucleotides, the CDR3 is TGCAGCGTCGAGCCGAACGGGGGAAGGGGAATAAATGAGCAGTTCTTC.

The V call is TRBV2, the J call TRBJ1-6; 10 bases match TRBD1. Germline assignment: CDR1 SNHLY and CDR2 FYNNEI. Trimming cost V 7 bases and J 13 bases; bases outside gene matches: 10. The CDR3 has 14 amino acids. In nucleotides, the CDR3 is TGTGCCAGCACCGCTAGGACAGGGGGTTATCCCCTCCACTTT. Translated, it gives CASTARTGGYPLHF.

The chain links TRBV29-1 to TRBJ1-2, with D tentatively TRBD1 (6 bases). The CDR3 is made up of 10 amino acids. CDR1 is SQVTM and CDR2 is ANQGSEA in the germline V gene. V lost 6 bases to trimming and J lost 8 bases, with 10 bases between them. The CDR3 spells CSVRTEGYTF. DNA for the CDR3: TGCAGCGTCCGGACAGAAGGCTACACCTTC.

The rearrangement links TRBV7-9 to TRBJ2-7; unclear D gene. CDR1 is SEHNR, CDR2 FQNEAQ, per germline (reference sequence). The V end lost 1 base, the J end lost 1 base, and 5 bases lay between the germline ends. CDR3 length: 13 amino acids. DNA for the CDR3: TGTGCCAGCAGCTTAGACAGTTCCTACGAGCAGTACTTC. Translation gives CASSLDSSYEQYF.

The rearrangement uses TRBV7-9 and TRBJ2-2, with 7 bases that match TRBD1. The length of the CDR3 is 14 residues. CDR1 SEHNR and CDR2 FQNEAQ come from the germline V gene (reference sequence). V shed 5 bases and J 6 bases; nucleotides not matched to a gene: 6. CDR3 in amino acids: CASSPRTGPGELFF. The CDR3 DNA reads TGTGCCAGCAGCCCCCGGACAGGACCCGGGGAGCTGTTTTTT.

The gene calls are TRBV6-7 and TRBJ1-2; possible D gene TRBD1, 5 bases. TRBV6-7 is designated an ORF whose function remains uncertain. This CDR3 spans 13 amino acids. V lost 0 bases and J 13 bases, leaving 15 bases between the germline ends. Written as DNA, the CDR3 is TGTGCCAGCAGTTACTCTACGGGGGTTCATCGCACCTTC. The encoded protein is CASSYSTGVHRTF.

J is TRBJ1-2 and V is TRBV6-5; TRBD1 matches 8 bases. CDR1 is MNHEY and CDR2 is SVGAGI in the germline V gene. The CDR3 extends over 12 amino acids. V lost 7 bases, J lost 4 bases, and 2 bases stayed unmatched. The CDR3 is CASNGQGYGYTF. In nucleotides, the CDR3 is TGTGCCAGCAACGGACAGGGCTATGGCTACACCTTC.

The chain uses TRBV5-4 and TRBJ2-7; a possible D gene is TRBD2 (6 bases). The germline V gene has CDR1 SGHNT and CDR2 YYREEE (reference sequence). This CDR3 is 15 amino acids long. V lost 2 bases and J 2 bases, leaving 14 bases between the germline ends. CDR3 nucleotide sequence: TGTGCCAGCAGCTTTGGGACCGGGGGTCCCTACGAGCAGTACTTC. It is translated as CASSFGTGGPYEQYF. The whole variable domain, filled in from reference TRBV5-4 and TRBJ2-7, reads ETGVTQSPTHLIKTRGQQVTLRCSSQSGHNTVSWYQQALGQGPQFIFQYYREEENGRGNFPPRFSGLQFPNYSSELNVNALELDDSALYLCASSFGTGGPYEQYFGPGTRLTVT.

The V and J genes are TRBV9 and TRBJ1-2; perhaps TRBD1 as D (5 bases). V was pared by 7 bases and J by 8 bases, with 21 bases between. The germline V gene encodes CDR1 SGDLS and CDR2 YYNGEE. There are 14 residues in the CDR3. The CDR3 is CASSKDQGALGYTF. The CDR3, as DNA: TGTGCCAGCTCCAAGGATCAGGGCGCGTTAGGCTACACCTTC.

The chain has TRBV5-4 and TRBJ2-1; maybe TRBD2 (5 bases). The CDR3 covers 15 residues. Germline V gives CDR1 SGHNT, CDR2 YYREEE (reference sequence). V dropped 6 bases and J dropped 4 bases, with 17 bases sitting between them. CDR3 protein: CASTVGALAYNEQFF. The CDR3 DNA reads TGTGCCAGCACCGTGGGAGCTCTTGCGTACAATGAGCAGTTCTTC.

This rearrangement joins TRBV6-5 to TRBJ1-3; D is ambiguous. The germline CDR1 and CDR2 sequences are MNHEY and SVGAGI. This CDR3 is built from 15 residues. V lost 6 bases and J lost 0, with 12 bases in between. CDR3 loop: CASSADFSSGNTIYF. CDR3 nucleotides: TGTGCCAGCAGCGCTGACTTCTCCTCTGGAAACACCATATATTTT.

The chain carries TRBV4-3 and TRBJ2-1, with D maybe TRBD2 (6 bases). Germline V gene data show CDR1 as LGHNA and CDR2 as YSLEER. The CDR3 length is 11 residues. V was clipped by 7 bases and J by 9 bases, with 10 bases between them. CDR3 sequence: CASTRGIEQFF. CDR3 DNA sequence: TGCGCCAGCACTCGGGGGATTGAGCAGTTCTTC.

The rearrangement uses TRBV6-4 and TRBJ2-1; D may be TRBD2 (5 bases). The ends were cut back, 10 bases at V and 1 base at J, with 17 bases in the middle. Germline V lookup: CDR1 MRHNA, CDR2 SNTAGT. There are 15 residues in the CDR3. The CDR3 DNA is TGTGCCACTACTCTGGACTCGAATTCCTACAATGAGCAGTTCTTC. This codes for CATTLDSNSYNEQFF.

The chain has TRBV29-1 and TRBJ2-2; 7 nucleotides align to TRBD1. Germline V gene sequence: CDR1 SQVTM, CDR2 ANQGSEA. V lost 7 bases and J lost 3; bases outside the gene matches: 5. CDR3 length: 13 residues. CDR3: CSADRADTGELFF. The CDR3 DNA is TGCAGCGCCGACAGGGCGGACACCGGGGAGCTGTTTTTT.